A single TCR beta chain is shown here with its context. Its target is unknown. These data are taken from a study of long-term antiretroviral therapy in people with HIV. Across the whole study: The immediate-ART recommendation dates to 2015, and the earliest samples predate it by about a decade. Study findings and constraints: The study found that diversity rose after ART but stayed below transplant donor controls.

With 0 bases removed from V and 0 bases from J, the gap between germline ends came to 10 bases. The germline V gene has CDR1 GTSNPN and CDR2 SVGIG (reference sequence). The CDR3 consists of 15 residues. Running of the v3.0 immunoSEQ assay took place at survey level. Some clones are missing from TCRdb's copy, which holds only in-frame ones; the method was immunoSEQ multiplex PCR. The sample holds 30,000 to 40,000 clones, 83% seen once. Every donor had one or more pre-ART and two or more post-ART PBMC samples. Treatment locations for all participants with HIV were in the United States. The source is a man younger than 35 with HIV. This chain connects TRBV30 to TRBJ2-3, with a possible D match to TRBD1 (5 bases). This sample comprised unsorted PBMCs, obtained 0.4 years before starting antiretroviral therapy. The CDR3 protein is CAWSVGQISTDTQYF. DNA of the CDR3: TGTGCCTGGAGTGTGGGGCAGATTAGCACAGATACGCAGTATTTT. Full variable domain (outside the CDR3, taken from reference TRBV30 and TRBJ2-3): SQTIHQWPATLVQPVGSPLSLECTVEGTSNPNLYWYRQAAGRGLQLLFYSVGIGQISSEVPQNLSASRPQDRQFILSSKKLLLSDSGFYLCAWSVGQISTDTQYFGPGTRLTVL.